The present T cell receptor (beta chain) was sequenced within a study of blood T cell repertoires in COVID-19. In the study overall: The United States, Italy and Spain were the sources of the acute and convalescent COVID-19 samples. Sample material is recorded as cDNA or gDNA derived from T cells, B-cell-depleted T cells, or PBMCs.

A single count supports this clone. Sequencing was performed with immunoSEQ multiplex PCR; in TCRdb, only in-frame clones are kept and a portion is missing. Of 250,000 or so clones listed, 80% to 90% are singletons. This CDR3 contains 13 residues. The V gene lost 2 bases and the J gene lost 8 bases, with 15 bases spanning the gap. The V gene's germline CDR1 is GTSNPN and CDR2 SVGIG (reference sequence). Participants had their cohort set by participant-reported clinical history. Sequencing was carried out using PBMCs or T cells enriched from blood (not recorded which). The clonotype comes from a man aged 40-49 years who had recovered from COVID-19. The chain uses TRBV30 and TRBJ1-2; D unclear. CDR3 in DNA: TGTGCCTGGAGTCCCCCGGGAGGAGGCGGCTACACCTTC. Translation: CAWSPPGGGGYTF.